What follows are 17 T cell receptor beta chains derived from one specimen sequenced in a study of tumor and adjacent non-tumor tissue in lung cancer. RNA was extracted from bulk tissue without any cell sorting. The normal lung tissue was taken more than 3 cm from the tumor edge. A modified ARM-PCR protocol with three rounds of nested PCR amplified TCRbeta. Each CDR3 protein is one row after TCRdb ran MiXCR on the multiplex PCR reads. The sample yields 100,000 or so distinct CDR3 sequences, 80% seen once. The material sequenced was distant non-tumor lung tissue. The source is a man aged 60-69 years with small cell lung cancer.

As for this clonotype: The conserved phenylalanine or tryptophan normally closing the CDR3 is absent here, so this likely arose from a read error. The chain has TRBV4-2 and TRBJ2-1; TRBD2 agrees at 9 bases. J was trimmed by 5 bases and V by 8 bases; bases with no gene match: 4. CDR3 length: 13 residues. Germline assignment: CDR1 LGHNA and CDR2 YNFKEQ. The CDR3 spells CASETSGNNEQFL. The DNA of the CDR3 is TGTGCCAGCGAGACTAGCGGAAACAATGAGCAGTTCCTC.

The J gene is TRBJ1-6, the V gene TRBV5-1; weak D call: TRBD1 (6 bases). Germline V gives CDR1 SGHRS, CDR2 YFSETQ. The CDR3 spans 15 residues. Deletions cut 2 bases from V and 7 bases from J, with 13 bases between. CDR3 coding DNA: TGCGCCAGCAGCTTATACGGACAGAAGAATTCACCCCTCCACTTT. It codes for CASSLYGQKNSPLHF.

On this clonotype itself: At one end, the junction sequence differs from germline, possibly due to a read error. The CDR3 loop is CASILGVAGGYYYNEQFF. CDR3 bases: TGTGCCAGCATCTTAGGTGTAGCGGGAGGCTACTACTACAATGAACAGTTCTTC. The rearrangement uses TRBV11-2 and TRBJ2-1, with 10 bases fitting TRBD2. The CDR3 runs 18 residues. The germline CDR1 and CDR2 sequences are SGHAT and FQNNGV.

Concerning this clonotype: A read error is possible here, since a much larger clone lies one base away. The V call is TRBV20-1, the J call TRBJ2-7, with a weak D call TRBD2 (5 bases). Germline CDR1 and CDR2: DFQATT and SNEGSKA (reference sequence). The CDR3 runs 14 residues. The CDR3 region is CSTRNQLVRYEQYF. The CDR3 DNA reads TGCAGTACTAGGAACCAGTTAGTCCGTTACGAGCAGTACTTC.

About this clonotype itself: It may be a read error: a sequence one base away is much more abundant. The CDR3 DNA is TGTGCCGGCACCCACGGGGTACTCTACGAGCAGTACTTC. Residues: CAGTHGVLYEQYF. The chain is built from TRBV28 and TRBJ2-7, with D possibly TRBD2 on 5 matching bases. Trimming stripped 11 bases from V and 3 bases from J, with 17 bases between. CDR1 is MDHEN, CDR2 SYDVKM, per germline. The CDR3 has 13 amino acids.

The chain carries TRBV11-2 and TRBJ2-1; possibly TRBD1 for D (5 bases). The length of the CDR3 is 14 residues. Germline CDR1 SGHAT, CDR2 FQNNGV. V was cut by 7 bases and J by 5 bases, with 15 bases left in between. This chain's CDR3 is CASKKRQGDNEQFF. The CDR3 bases are TGTGCCAGCAAAAAGAGGCAGGGCGACAATGAGCAGTTCTTC.

With respect to this clonotype: Without the conserved terminal phenylalanine or tryptophan, this CDR3 likely stems from a read error. V gene TRBV11-2 combines with J gene TRBJ2-2, with a possible D match to TRBD2 (6 bases). V dropped 0 bases and J dropped 14 bases, with 13 bases sitting between them. This CDR3 spans 13 amino acids. Looked up from germline, CDR1 is SGHAT and CDR2 is FQNNGV. Here the CDR3 DNA reads TGTGCCAGCAGCTTAGAGGCTAACGGGGGACTGTTTTCT. Its protein is CASSLEANGGLFS.

For this clonotype: Germline is not matched at one junction end, which may reflect a read error. The V and J genes are TRBV4-1 and TRBJ2-2; 11 nucleotides match TRBD2. Germline CDR1 MGHRA, CDR2 YSYEKL. There are 17 residues in the CDR3. This chain's CDR3 is CASSSLTSGTNTAELFF. The CDR3 DNA sequence: TGCGCTAGCAGCTCCCTGACTAGCGGGACGAACACCGCGGAGCTGTTTTTT.

In this sample, this clonotype turned up many times. The chain joins TRBV20-1 to TRBJ1-1, with D possibly TRBD1 on 5 matching bases. The germline gives CDR1 DFQATT, CDR2 SNEGSKA (reference sequence). The ends were cut back, 3 bases at V and 4 bases at J, with 15 bases in the middle. The CDR3 spans 14 residues. CDR3 nucleotides: TGCAGTGCTAGTGGGGGGGGGGTTGTCACTGAAGCTTTCTTT. Translated, it gives CSASGGGVVTEAFF.

This clonotype was detected many times. V gene TRBV24-1 combines with J gene TRBJ2-5; D may be TRBD1 (6 bases). Germline V gene sequence: CDR1 KGHDR, CDR2 SFDVKD. CDR3 length: 13 residues. Trimming took 9 bases from V and 3 from J, leaving 13 bases between them. The CDR3, as DNA: TGTGCCACCGGAAACCGGGACAAAGAGACCCAGTACTTC. Amino acid sequence: CATGNRDKETQYF.

The chain carries TRBV6-5 and TRBJ2-2, with D hard to call. The V end lost 8 bases, the J end lost 7 bases, and 20 bases lay between the germline ends. From germline, CDR1 is MNHEY and CDR2 SVGAGI. The CDR3 is 15 residues long. The DNA for the CDR3 is TGTGCCAGCTCCCCAAGTATTGAGGTCATCGGGGAGCTGTTTTTT. Protein product: CASSPSIEVIGELFF.

Points on this clonotype: At one of its ends the junction is not consistent with the germline gene, which may arise from a read error. The rearrangement joins TRBV6-5 to TRBJ1-1, with TRBD1 matching 7 bases. The CDR3 is 16 residues long. Germline CDR1 MNHEY, CDR2 SVGAGI. The CDR3 bases are TGTGTCAGCAATTATTCCCCTAAGGGGGCAGGCACTGAAGCTTTCTTT. Translated: CVSNYSPKGAGTEAFF.

J is TRBJ1-1 and V is TRBV4-2, with D unclear. The germline CDR1 and CDR2 sequences are LGHNA and YNFKEQ. The CDR3 is made up of 15 amino acids. CDR3 sequence (DNA): TGTGTCAACAGCCAAGATTGGAGGGCCGCCGGTGAAGCTTTCTTT. As protein: CVNSQDWRAAGEAFF.

This clonotype was picked up one time. At one end the junction does not follow the germline gene, possibly because of a read error. This chain links TRBV10-3 with TRBJ2-1; 13 bases fit TRBD2. The CDR3 sequence is 15 residues long. CDR1 is ENHRY, CDR2 SYGVKD, per germline. CDR3 coding DNA: TGTTCCATCAGTGAGTCCGGGACTAGCGGGGTGTGTGCGCTCTTC. Translation: CSISESGTSGVCALF.

Notes on this clonotype: One junction end does not reproduce the germline sequence, and a read error may be involved. This chain joins TRBV11-3 and TRBJ2-3; D remains ambiguous. Germline CDR1 and CDR2: SGHNT and YENEEA. The CDR3 covers 12 residues. This chain's CDR3 is CASNLVLDTQYF. The CDR3 nucleotides read TGTGCCAGCAACTTAGTCCTCGATACGCAGTATTTT.

Notes on this clonotype: With a much larger clone just one base away, this may be a read error. The J gene is TRBJ1-5, the V gene TRBV28; D gene ambiguous. From germline, CDR1 is MDHEN and CDR2 SYDVKM. Between the trimmed V and J ends, which lost 4 bases and 4 bases, there was a span of 11 bases. The CDR3 length is 14 residues. The CDR3 nucleotides are TGTGCCAGCAGTTCAAGTGAAAGGAATCAGCCCCAGCATTTT. It specifies CASSSSERNQPQHF.

Of note for this clonotype: A read error may account for a junction end that differs from germline. The V call is TRBV6-6, the J call TRBJ2-1; D remains ambiguous. This CDR3 comprises 11 residues. CDR1 is MNHNY, CDR2 SVGAGI, per germline (reference sequence). CDR3 nucleotide sequence: TGTGTCAGGTCCCTGGGCAATGAACAGTTCTTC. This translates into CVRSLGNEQFF.